This T cell receptor beta chain derives from a study of T and B cells in COVID-19 patients (TCRdb year 2020). For the study in its entirety: Using TRB and IGH repertoire sequencing of peripheral blood, the study characterized adaptive immunity in COVID-19 patients who had active infection or had recovered. Patients in the recovered cohort had a median age of around 31 years, compared with roughly 66 years for patients in the active-infection cohort. As many as 9 follow-up blood samples were taken per patient, and some of the samples covered different disease stages within the same individual. In the active-infection cohort, most of the roughly 20 patients were critically ill and required mechanical ventilation or ECMO. Of the 20 patients in the active-infection cohort, approximately 18 had comorbidities associated with unfavorable COVID-19 outcome. A recovered cohort was made up of 15 to 19 patients contributing approximately 21 samples, mostly after mild to moderate COVID-19 managed as outpatients. An age-matched reference group of some 39 healthy donors negative for COVID-19 antibodies was used as the comparison for repertoire analyses. Over 8 million TCR sequences were analysed from a TCR and BCR sequence repository that comprised a few dozen patients and some 67 time points. A couple of patients belonged to both the recovered and active cohorts because samples were available from active disease and after recovery. Summary of the overall study and its limitations: The cohort was considered too small to assess HLA contributions to COVID-19 susceptibility or severity. The recovered cohort had 2,000 to 3,000 exclusive TCR clusters, including around 30 low-pGen clusters. It was stated that prospective validation of the reported TCR clusters was required before the clusters could be put to clinical use. In active COVID-19, TRB repertoires were highly clonal, while at recovery, diversity and richness increased above the levels seen in healthy donors. Few blood samples were available from mildly ill patients while symptoms were present or from severe cases at early time points. Strongly skewed TRBV/TRBJ gene usage was reported in patients with COVID-19. Specific T cell subsets (CD4+/Treg/CD8+) and sorted SARS-CoV-2-responsive or tetramer+ T cells had not yet been sequenced, and the corresponding sequencing experiments were ongoing.

Genomic DNA extracted from blood, in amounts of about 240-550 ng, served as the starting material for amplifying TRB repertoires. Looking up the germline V gene yields CDR1 MNHNS and CDR2 SASEGT. From cysteine to phenylalanine, the CDR3 is 16 amino acids long. Just the 48-base CDR3 DNA is kept, in frame starting at base 1. At the junction V is shortened by 0 bases and J by 3 bases, with 12 bases in between. This clonotype was recorded a few times. Its cognate antigen has yet to be identified. The sample holds no much larger clone one base away, and base qualities are not on file. The instrument was an Illumina MiSeq. TRB rearrangements were amplified by multiplex PCR with BIOMED2 TRB-A/B primer pools. Illumina-compatible adapters and 7-nucleotide sample barcodes were attached to the amplicons through two consecutive PCRs. Phusion HS II polymerase was used for all library PCRs. The amplicons were purified from gel with the NucleoSpin Gel and PCR Clean-up kit, measured on Qubit, and then pooled at 3 to 4.5 nM. The quality of the amplicon pool was checked on an Agilent 2100 Bioanalyzer prior to Illumina next-generation sequencing. On the study's bioinformatics: TRB rearrangements were annotated with MiXCR 3.0.8 using the default MiXCR reference library. Non-productive reads and sequences with fewer than 2 reads were removed, and each unique CDR3 nucleotide sequence was counted as one clone. Clonality, diversity, richness and V-J gene usage were computed in R 3.5.1. GLIPH2 was used to cluster TCRs by CDR3 similarity, and OLGA was used to calculate generation probabilities. Only GLIPH2 clusters containing at least four unique TCR clonotypes present in at least three individuals were kept. In TCRdb, the public reads were trimmed at Q25 with fastp and aligned with MiXCR, with productive beta chains retained. Each entry merges the rows of one CDR3 protein and shows their most common DNA and genes. The V and J calls, along with clone size, are taken from TCRdb and not from the paper's own processing. This sample has several thousand distinct CDR3 sequences in its table, and 25% to 30% of those were observed once. Approximately 15% of the sample is taken by the ten largest.

The sequence came from a human donor with active COVID-19. The chain couples TRBV6-1 to TRBJ1-5, with TRBD1 tentatively as D gene (5 bases match). Material for sequencing was blood. Here the CDR3 is given as CASSEARGGFNQPQHF. In nucleotide form, the sequence is TGTGCCAGCAGTGAAGCCCGGGGGGGATTCAATCAGCCCCAGCATTTT.